This T cell receptor (beta chain) was sequenced during a study of cytomegalovirus exposure and HLA in healthy donors. Study-wide findings and caveats: Some TCR beta chains (roughly 160 of them) were listed as cytomegalovirus-associated. Trimming of TCR beta V- and J-genes showed a link, identified in a later analysis, to a missense DCLRE1C variant.

This clone was found many times. What it recognizes is unknown. This CDR3 spans 16 amino acids. V dropped 6 bases and J dropped 7; count of bases not matched to a gene: 16. Germline V lookup: CDR1 MNHEY, CDR2 SMNVEV (reference sequence). PCR amplification relied on 60 Vbeta primers (plus 13 Jbeta primers). Profiling relied on immunoSEQ multiplex PCR, and the TCRdb table lists in-frame clones only, not all of them. The data hold over 95,000 clones, with over 75% observed a single time. The sequenced sample was PBMCs. This chain connects TRBV27 to TRBJ1-2; 8 bases align to TRBD1. The sequence was obtained from a man aged 35-49 years in good health and CMV-seropositive. The CDR3 nucleotides are TGTGCCAGCAGCTTCCGGATAGGACAGGGATGGGTTGGCTACACCTTC. This encodes CASSFRIGQGWVGYTF.